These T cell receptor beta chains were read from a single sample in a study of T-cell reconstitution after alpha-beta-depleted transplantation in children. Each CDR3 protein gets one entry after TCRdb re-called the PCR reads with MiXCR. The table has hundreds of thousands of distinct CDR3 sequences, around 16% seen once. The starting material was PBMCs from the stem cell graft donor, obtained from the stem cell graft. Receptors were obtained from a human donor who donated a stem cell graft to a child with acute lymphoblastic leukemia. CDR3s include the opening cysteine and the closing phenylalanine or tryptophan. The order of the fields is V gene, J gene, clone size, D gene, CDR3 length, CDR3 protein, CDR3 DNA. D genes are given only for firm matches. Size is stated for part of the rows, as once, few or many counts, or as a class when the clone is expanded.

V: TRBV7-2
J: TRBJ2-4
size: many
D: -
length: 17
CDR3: CASSLGGPGSYENIQYF
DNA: TGTGCCAGCAGCTTAGGTGGACCGGGGTCGTACGAAAACATTCAGTACTTC

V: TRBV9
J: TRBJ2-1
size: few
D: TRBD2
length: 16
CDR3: CASSVGSGTRYNEQFF
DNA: TGTGCCAGCAGCGTAGGAAGTGGGACTAGGTACAATGAGCAGTTCTTC

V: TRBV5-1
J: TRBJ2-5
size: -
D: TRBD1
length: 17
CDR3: CASSGTQGSTDQETQYF
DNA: TGCGCCAGCAGCGGTACACAGGGGTCAACGGACCAAGAGACCCAGTACTTC

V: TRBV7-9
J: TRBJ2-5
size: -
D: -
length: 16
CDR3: CASRPNPQGVKETQYF
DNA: TGTGCCAGCAGGCCCAACCCTCAGGGAGTCAAAGAGACCCAGTACTTC

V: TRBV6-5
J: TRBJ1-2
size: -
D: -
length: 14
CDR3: CASSPMGGAYGYTF
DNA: TGTGCCAGCAGCCCTATGGGGGGCGCGTATGGCTACACCTTC

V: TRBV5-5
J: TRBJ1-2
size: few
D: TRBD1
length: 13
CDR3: CASSRDRPGGYTF
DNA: TGTGCCAGCAGCCGGGACAGGCCCGGTGGCTACACCTTC

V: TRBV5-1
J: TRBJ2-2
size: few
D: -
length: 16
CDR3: CASSFFKGTNTGELFF
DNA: TGCGCCAGCAGCTTCTTCAAGGGGACGAACACCGGGGAGCTGTTTTTT

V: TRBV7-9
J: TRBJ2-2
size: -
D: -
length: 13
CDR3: CASSLGHYGELFF
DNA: TGTGCCAGCAGCTTAGGCCACTACGGGGAGCTGTTTTTT

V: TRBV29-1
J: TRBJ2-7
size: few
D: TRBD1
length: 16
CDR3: CSVVLARDSLSYEQYF
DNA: TGCAGCGTTGTCTTAGCTCGGGACAGCCTATCCTACGAGCAGTACTTC

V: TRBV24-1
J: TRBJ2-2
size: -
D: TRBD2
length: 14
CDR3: CATGREVNTGELFF
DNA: TGTGCCACGGGGCGGGAGGTTAACACCGGGGAGCTGTTTTTT

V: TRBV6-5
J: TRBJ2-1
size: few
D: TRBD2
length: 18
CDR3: CASSYGLAGGAGHNEQFF
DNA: TGTGCCAGCAGTTATGGCCTAGCGGGAGGAGCGGGGCACAATGAGCAGTTCTTC

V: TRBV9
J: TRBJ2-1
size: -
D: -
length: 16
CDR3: CASSVEDGSYYNEQFF
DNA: TGTGCCAGCAGCGTAGAGGACGGTTCTTACTACAATGAGCAGTTCTTC

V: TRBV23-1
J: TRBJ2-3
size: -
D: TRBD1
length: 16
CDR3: CASSQSRDRGTDTQYF
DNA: TGCGCCAGCAGTCAATCCCGCGACAGGGGAACAGATACGCAGTATTTT

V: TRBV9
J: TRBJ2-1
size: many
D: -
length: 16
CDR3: CASSASPDLLRNEQFF
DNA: TGTGCCAGCAGCGCTTCTCCGGACCTGCTTAGGAATGAGCAGTTCTTC

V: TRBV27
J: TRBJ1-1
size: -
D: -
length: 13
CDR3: CASRGDIFSEAFF
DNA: TGTGCCAGCAGGGGGGACATTTTCTCTGAAGCTTTCTTT

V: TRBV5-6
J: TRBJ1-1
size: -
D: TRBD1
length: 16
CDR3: CASTLGGPTGVTEAFF
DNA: TGTGCCAGCACCTTGGGGGGCCCGACAGGGGTAACTGAAGCTTTCTTT

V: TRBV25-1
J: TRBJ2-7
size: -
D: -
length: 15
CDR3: CASSESGTLAYEQYF
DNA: TGTGCCAGCAGTGAATCTGGGACTCTTGCCTACGAGCAGTACTTC

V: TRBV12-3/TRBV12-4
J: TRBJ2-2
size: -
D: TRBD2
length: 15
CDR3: CASSLTSGLTGELFF
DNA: TGTGCCAGCAGTCTAACTAGCGGCCTCACCGGGGAGCTGTTTTTT

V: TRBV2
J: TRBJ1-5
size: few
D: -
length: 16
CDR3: CASQRRVGRGNQPQHF
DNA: TGTGCCAGCCAAAGGAGGGTAGGGAGGGGCAATCAGCCCCAGCATTTT

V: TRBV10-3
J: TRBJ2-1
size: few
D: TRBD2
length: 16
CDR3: CAISESALAGGNEQFF
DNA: TGTGCCATCAGTGAGTCGGCACTAGCGGGAGGAAATGAGCAGTTCTTC

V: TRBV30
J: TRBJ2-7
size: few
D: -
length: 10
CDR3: CAWGSYEQYF
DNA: TGTGCCTGGGGTTCCTACGAGCAGTACTTC

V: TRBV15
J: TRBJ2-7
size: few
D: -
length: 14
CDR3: CATSLGSVNYEQYF
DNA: TGTGCCACCAGCCTGGGGTCGGTAAATTACGAGCAGTACTTC

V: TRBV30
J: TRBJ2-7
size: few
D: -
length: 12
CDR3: CAWSIGSYEQYF
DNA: TGTGCCTGGAGTATTGGTTCCTACGAGCAGTACTTC

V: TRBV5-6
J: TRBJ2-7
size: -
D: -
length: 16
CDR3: CASSLEQGRLPYEQYF
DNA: TGTGCCAGCAGCTTGGAGCAGGGGAGGCTCCCCTACGAGCAGTACTTC

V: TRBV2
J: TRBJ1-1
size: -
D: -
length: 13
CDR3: CASSEAAGFEAFF
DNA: TGTGCCAGCAGTGAAGCGGCCGGGTTTGAAGCTTTCTTT

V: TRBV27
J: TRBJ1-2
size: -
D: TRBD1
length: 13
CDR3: CASSLQGYYGYTF
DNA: TGTGCCAGCAGCCTACAGGGGTACTATGGCTACACCTTC

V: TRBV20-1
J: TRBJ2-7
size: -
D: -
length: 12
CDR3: CSAERPPYEQYF
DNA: TGCAGTGCCGAAAGGCCCCCCTACGAGCAGTACTTC

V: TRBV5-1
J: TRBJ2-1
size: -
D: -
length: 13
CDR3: CASWQSSYNEQFF
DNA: TGCGCCAGCTGGCAGAGCTCCTACAATGAGCAGTTCTTC

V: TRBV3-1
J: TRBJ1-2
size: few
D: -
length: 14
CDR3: CASSPASGTLGYTF
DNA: TGTGCCAGCAGCCCCGCCTCAGGGACTCTAGGCTACACCTTC

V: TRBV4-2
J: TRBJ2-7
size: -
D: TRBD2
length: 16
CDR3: CASSQTSGISSYEQYF
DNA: TGTGCCAGCAGCCAGACTAGCGGTATTAGCTCCTACGAGCAGTACTTC

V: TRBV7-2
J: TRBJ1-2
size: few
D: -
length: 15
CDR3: CASSSRPGAGYGYTF
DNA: TGTGCCAGCAGCTCCAGACCTGGGGCTGGGTATGGCTACACCTTC

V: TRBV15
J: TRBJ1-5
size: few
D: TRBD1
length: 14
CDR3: CATSSGTGSQPQHF
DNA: TGTGCCACCAGCAGCGGGACAGGGTCTCAGCCCCAGCATTTT

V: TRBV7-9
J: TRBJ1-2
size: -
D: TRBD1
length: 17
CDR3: CASSLQGAGKLNYGYTF
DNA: TGTGCCAGCAGCTTACAGGGGGCGGGCAAACTTAACTATGGCTACACCTTC

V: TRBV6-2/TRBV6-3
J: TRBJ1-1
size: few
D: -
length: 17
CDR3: CASSYGGGGYVNTEAFF
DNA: TGTGCCAGCAGTTACGGTGGGGGGGGATACGTGAACACTGAAGCTTTCTTT

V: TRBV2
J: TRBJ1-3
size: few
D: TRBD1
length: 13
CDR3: CASATTGGNTIYF
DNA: TGTGCCAGCGCCACGACAGGGGGAAACACCATATATTTT

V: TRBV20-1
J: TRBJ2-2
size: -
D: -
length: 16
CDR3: CSASPPGRLNTGELFF
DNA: TGCAGTGCTAGTCCCCCGGGACGGTTGAACACCGGGGAGCTGTTTTTT

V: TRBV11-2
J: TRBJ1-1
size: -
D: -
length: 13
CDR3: CASSLENSPNAFF
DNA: TGTGCCAGCAGCTTAGAAAACTCACCGAACGCTTTCTTT

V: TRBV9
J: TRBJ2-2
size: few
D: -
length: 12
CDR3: CASRGDTGELFF
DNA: TGTGCCAGCAGAGGAGACACCGGGGAGCTGTTTTTT

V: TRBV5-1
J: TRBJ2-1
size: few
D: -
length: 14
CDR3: CASRQPSQYNEQFF
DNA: TGCGCCAGCAGACAGCCCTCCCAATACAATGAGCAGTTCTTC

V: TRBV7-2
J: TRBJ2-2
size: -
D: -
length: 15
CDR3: CASSLWGPNTGELFF
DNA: TGTGCCAGCAGCTTGTGGGGACCGAACACCGGGGAGCTGTTTTTT

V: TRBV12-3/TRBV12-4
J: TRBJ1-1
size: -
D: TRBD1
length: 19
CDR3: CASSPSGQGLKQWNTEAFF
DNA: TGTGCCAGCAGTCCATCGGGACAGGGACTCAAACAGTGGAACACTGAAGCTTTCTTT

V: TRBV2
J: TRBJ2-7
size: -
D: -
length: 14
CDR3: CASEFLRGSYEQYF
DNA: TGTGCCTCAGAGTTTCTTAGGGGTTCCTACGAGCAGTACTTC

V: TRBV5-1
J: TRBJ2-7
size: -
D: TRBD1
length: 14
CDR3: CASSSTGTGGEQYF
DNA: TGCGCCAGCAGCTCGACCGGGACAGGGGGAGAGCAGTACTTC

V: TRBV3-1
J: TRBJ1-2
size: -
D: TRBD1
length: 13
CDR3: CASTDRGTGGYTF
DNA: TGTGCCAGCACCGACAGGGGGACTGGTGGCTACACCTTC

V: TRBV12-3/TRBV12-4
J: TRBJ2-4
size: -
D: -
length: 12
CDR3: CASSYTKNIQYF
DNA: TGTGCCAGCAGTTACACCAAAAACATTCAGTACTTC